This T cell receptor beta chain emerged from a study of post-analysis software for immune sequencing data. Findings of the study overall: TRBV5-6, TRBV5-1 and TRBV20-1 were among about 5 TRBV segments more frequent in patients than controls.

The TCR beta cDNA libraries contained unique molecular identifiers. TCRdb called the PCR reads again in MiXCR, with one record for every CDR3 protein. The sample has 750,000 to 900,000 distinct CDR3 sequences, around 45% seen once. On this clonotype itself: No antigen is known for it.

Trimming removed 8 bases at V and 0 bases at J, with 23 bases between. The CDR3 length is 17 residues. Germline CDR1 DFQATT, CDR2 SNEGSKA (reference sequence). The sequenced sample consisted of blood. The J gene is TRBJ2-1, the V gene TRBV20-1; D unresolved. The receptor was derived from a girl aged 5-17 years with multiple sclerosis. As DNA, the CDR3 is TGCAGTCTCGAGATAGGCCCCCCCAAGAGCTCCTACAATGAGCAGTTCTTC. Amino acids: CSLEIGPPKSSYNEQFF.